Below, 29 T cell receptor beta chains from the same sample are listed, as sequenced in a study of control samples from healthy donors and cancer patients. Repertoires were generated with immunoSEQ multiplex PCR, while TCRdb's copy carries only in-frame clones and drops some. Counted here are about 120,000 clones, roughly 87% occurring once; the ten biggest clones make up over 6.5%. The sequenced material came from blood. The receptors stem from a man between 35 and 55 years old in good health.

V gene TRBV9 combines with J gene TRBJ2-3; D might be TRBD2 (7 bases). The V gene's germline CDR1 is SGDLS and CDR2 YYNGEE. The CDR3 spans 17 residues. The V end was cut by 3 bases, the J end by 5 bases, with 22 bases between. CDR3 DNA: TGTGCCAGCAGCGCTTGGATGGGCGGGGGCCTCCAAGATACGCAGTATTTT. Translation gives CASSAWMGGGLQDTQYF.

The rearrangement joins TRBV10-2 to TRBJ2-3, with a possible D match to TRBD2 (5 bases). The CDR3 sequence is 13 residues long. Between the trimmed V and J ends, which lost 6 bases and 2 bases, there was a span of 9 bases. Germline-derived CDR1 and CDR2 are WSHSY and SAAADI. The chain's CDR3 is CASRRTPTDTQYF. The CDR3, as DNA: TGCGCCAGCAGGAGGACTCCCACAGATACGCAGTATTTT.

The chain joins TRBV7-6 to TRBJ2-7; 13 bases agree with TRBD2. Unmatched junction bases numbered 9, after V lost 1 base and J lost 0 bases. The CDR3 spans 19 residues. CDR1 SGHVS and CDR2 FNYEAQ come from the germline V gene. The CDR3 sequence is CASSLVPGLAGLDSYEQYF. The CDR3 coding sequence is TGTGCCAGCAGCTTAGTCCCGGGACTAGCGGGGCTCGACTCCTACGAGCAGTACTTC.

Only one count was recorded for this clone. This chain uses TRBV7-9 with TRBJ2-7; D is undetermined. Germline assignment: CDR1 SEHNR and CDR2 FQNEAQ (reference sequence). The CDR3 covers 12 residues. V was trimmed by 4 bases and J by 3 bases, leaving 7 bases between them. The CDR3 sequence: CASSSGYYEQYF. CDR3 nucleotides: TGTGCCAGCAGCTCGGGTTACTACGAGCAGTACTTC.

This chain links TRBV7-9 with TRBJ1-5; D gene ambiguous. The CDR3 consists of 13 residues. V was trimmed by 11 bases and J by 2 bases, leaving 13 bases between them. Germline lookup yields CDR1 SEHNR and CDR2 FQNEAQ (reference sequence). In nucleotides, the CDR3 is TGTGCCTCCGGGCGGGGTGGCAATCAGCCCCAGCATTTT. Encoded protein: CASGRGGNQPQHF.

This clone came up a few times. The chain links TRBV3-1 (or the pseudogene TRBV3-2) to TRBJ2-5; 10 bases map to TRBD2. The CDR3 runs 17 residues. After removal of 3 bases from V and 2 bases from J, the junction contained 9 bases not matched to a gene. CDR1 is LGHDT and CDR2 is YNNKEL in the germline V gene (reference sequence). The CDR3 loop is CASSHPGTSAFQETQYF. CDR3 in DNA: TGTGCCAGCAGCCACCCCGGGACTAGCGCCTTTCAAGAGACCCAGTACTTC.

V gene TRBV11-3 combines with J gene TRBJ1-3, with D tentatively TRBD1 (6 bases). V lost 5 bases to trimming and J lost 6 bases, with 14 bases between them. Germline V gene sequence: CDR1 SGHNT, CDR2 YENEEA. The CDR3 loop spans 14 amino acids. Here the CDR3 DNA reads TGTGCCAGCAGCGTACAGGGAACCCAAAACACCATATATTTT. It codes for CASSVQGTQNTIYF.

The V and J genes are TRBV21-1 and TRBJ2-4; the table assigns TRBD2, which was not confirmed against the DNA. TRBV21-1 represents a pseudogene. The CDR3 spans 16 residues. The CDR3 loop reads CASSKVPAGHKNIQYF. The CDR3 DNA is TGTGCCAGCAGCAAAGTGCCAGCGGGGCACAAAAACATTCAGTACTTC.

This rearrangement joins TRBV11-3 to TRBJ1-2; 7 bases align to TRBD1. The germline V gene has CDR1 SGHNT and CDR2 YENEEA. This CDR3 contains 13 residues. The V gene end was trimmed by 6 bases and the J gene end by 3 bases; junction bases not matched to a gene: 4. The CDR3 coding sequence is TGTGCCAGCAGTCCGGGACAGCACTATGGCTACACCTTC. Protein product: CASSPGQHYGYTF.

This clone showed up many times. The gene calls are TRBV6-5 and TRBJ2-7; weak D call: TRBD1 (5 bases). Germline V gene sequence: CDR1 MNHEY, CDR2 SVGAGI. This CDR3 is built from 15 residues. The ends were cut back, 2 bases at V and 9 bases at J, with 20 bases in the middle. The DNA of the CDR3 is TGTGCCAGCAGTTACATGGGCCAGGGCCCCACGGGGCAGTACTTC. This gives the protein CASSYMGQGPTGQYF.

V usage is TRBV7-8 and J usage is TRBJ2-1, with 9 positions matching TRBD2. CDR3 length equals 16 residues. The germline CDR1 and CDR2 sequences are SGHVS and FQNEAQ. J was trimmed by 6 bases and V by 1 base; bases with no gene match: 7. The DNA of the CDR3 is TGTGCCAGCAGCTTAGGCGGGATAGCGGGGGTCAATGAGCAGTTCTTC. Amino acids: CASSLGGIAGVNEQFF.

The chain recombines TRBV6-5 with TRBJ2-5; D gene uncertain. This CDR3 is 12 amino acids long. Germline V gene data show CDR1 as MNHEY and CDR2 as SVGAGI. Trimming cost V 8 bases and J 6 bases, with 13 bases left between them. The CDR3: CASVGMGKTQYF. The CDR3 DNA reads TGTGCCAGCGTGGGGATGGGGAAGACCCAGTACTTC.

This clone was recorded once. The rearrangement uses TRBV10-1 and TRBJ1-6, with D unresolved. This CDR3 region has 13 residues. The germline V gene encodes CDR1 WNHNN and CDR2 SYGVQD (reference sequence). V lost 4 bases and J 10 bases, leaving 11 bases between the germline ends. The CDR3 DNA sequence: TGCGCCAGCAGTGGGATCAGTGGCTCACCCCTCCACTTT. This codes for CASSGISGSPLHF.

The chain employs TRBV7-2 and TRBJ1-2, with D possibly being TRBD1 (6 bases). The ends were cut back, 4 bases at V and 8 bases at J, with 20 bases in the middle. CDR3 length: 15 residues. The germline gives CDR1 SGHTA, CDR2 FQGNSA. The CDR3 spells CASSSGASLGGGYTF. As DNA, the CDR3 is TGTGCCAGCAGCTCGGGGGCATCTCTCGGGGGAGGCTACACCTTC.

The chain links TRBV20-1 to TRBJ2-3; 8 bases are shared with TRBD2. V was clipped by 3 bases and J by 4 bases; unmatched bases: 12. The CDR3 totals 16 residues. The germline CDR1 and CDR2 sequences are DFQATT and SNEGSKA (reference sequence). As DNA, the CDR3 is TGCAGTGCTAGTAACCGGGGGGGCATTTTCCCAGATACGCAGTATTTT. Translated: CSASNRGGIFPDTQYF.

This chain links TRBV24-1 with TRBJ2-3; 7 nucleotides align to TRBD2. This CDR3 has 15 residues. Unmatched junction bases numbered 5, after V lost 0 bases and J lost 6 bases. The germline V gene has CDR1 KGHDR and CDR2 SFDVKD. This CDR3 is CATSDLYSGWDTQYF. CDR3 DNA sequence: TGTGCCACCAGTGATTTGTATAGCGGGTGGGATACGCAGTATTTT.

This clone was counted a single time. The V call is TRBV18, the J call TRBJ1-5; possibly TRBD1 for D (5 bases). V was trimmed by 2 bases and J by 2 bases, leaving 16 bases between them. This CDR3 has 17 amino acids. Germline CDR1 KGHSH, CDR2 LQKENI. In DNA form, the CDR3 reads TGTGCCAGCTCACCAAAGGGGACCACGGGAGGCAATCAGCCCCAGCATTTT. It translates to CASSPKGTTGGNQPQHF.

The chain uses TRBV6-5 and TRBJ1-6; the D gene is possibly TRBD1 (5 bases). The CDR3 consists of 16 residues. Germline V gene sequence: CDR1 MNHEY, CDR2 SVGAGI. The V gene lost 2 bases and the J gene lost 6 bases, with 14 bases spanning the gap. The chain's CDR3 is CASSYTVGRGNSPLHF. The CDR3 DNA reads as TGTGCCAGCAGTTACACGGTTGGTAGGGGTAATTCACCCCTCCACTTT.

J is TRBJ1-6 and V is TRBV19; D ambiguous. From germline, CDR1 is LNHDA and CDR2 SQIVND (reference sequence). This CDR3 comprises 15 residues. Trimming left V 4 bases short and J 9 bases short, with 16 bases between. Here the CDR3 reads CASSNSGQASSPLHF. The CDR3 DNA reads as TGTGCCAGTAGTAACTCCGGTCAGGCGAGTTCACCCCTCCACTTT.

The gene calls are TRBV29-1 and TRBJ1-2; D might be TRBD1 (6 bases). This CDR3 contains 11 residues. The germline V gene has CDR1 SQVTM and CDR2 ANQGSEA. V was clipped by 6 bases and J by 7 bases, with 12 bases between them. This CDR3 reads CSVGALGGYTF. Here the CDR3 DNA reads TGCAGCGTGGGGGCGCTGGGTGGCTACACCTTC.

V and J are TRBV10-3 and TRBJ1-6; D gene unclear. The CDR3 has 13 residues. Trimming cost V 2 bases and J 7 bases, with 6 bases left between them. Germline lookup yields CDR1 ENHRY and CDR2 SYGVKD. CDR3 sequence reads: CAISEDWNSPLHF. CDR3 nucleotide sequence: TGTGCCATCAGTGAGGACTGGAATTCACCCCTCCACTTT.

The gene calls are TRBV6-5 and TRBJ2-1; TRBD1 matches 9 bases. Trimming took 8 bases from V and 3 from J; bases not matched to a gene: 5. Looked up from germline, CDR1 is MNHEY and CDR2 is SVGAGI. The CDR3 is 14 amino acids. The DNA for the CDR3 is TGTGCCAGCCCCGGGACAGGGTACTACAATGAGCAGTTCTTC. It specifies CASPGTGYYNEQFF.

The chain uses TRBV11-3 and TRBJ2-7, with a weak D call TRBD1 (6 bases). V lost 4 bases to trimming and J lost 0 bases, with 7 bases between them. This CDR3 has 13 amino acids. CDR1 SGHNT and CDR2 YENEEA come from the germline V gene. CDR3 coding DNA: TGTGCCAGCAGCTGGGACAACTCCTACGAGCAGTACTTC. It is translated as CASSWDNSYEQYF.

The V and J genes are TRBV19 and TRBJ2-2; perhaps TRBD2 as D (6 bases). This CDR3 spans 14 amino acids. Germline assignment: CDR1 LNHDA and CDR2 SQIVND (reference sequence). V was clipped by 6 bases and J by 1 base, with 9 bases between them. For the CDR3, the DNA is TGTGCCAGTAGCGGGACTTTGAACACCGGGGAGCTGTTTTTT. This translates into CASSGTLNTGELFF.

The CDR3, as DNA: TGTGCCAGCAGCTTATTTCCCCCCCAGGGTCAGGTGAGGATCGAGCAGTACTTC. It specifies CASSLFPPQGQVRIEQYF. This sequence joins TRBV7-6 and TRBJ2-7, with a possible D match to TRBD1 (5 bases). This CDR3 has 18 residues. From germline, CDR1 is SGHVS and CDR2 FNYEAQ. V lost 2 bases and J lost 6, with 26 bases in between.

This chain uses TRBV7-2 with TRBJ1-6; maybe TRBD1 (5 bases). V shed 3 bases and J shed 10 bases, with 16 bases lying between them. The V gene's germline CDR1 is SGHTA and CDR2 FQGNSA. The CDR3 length is 15 residues. The DNA of the CDR3 is TGTGCCAGCAGCTTGGTTCGCAGGGAAGGCTCACCCCTCCACTTT. It is translated as CASSLVRREGSPLHF.

The CDR3 sequence: CASSRALWLAGTQETQYF. The CDR3, as DNA: TGTGCCAGCAGCCGTGCCCTGTGGTTAGCGGGGACCCAAGAGACCCAGTACTTC. J is TRBJ2-5 and V is TRBV9; 8 bases align to TRBD2. Germline lookup yields CDR1 SGDLS and CDR2 YYNGEE. The length of the CDR3 is 18 residues. J lost 1 base, V lost 4 bases, and 15 bases had no gene match.

The chain couples TRBV6-4 to TRBJ2-2; the D gene is possibly TRBD1 (5 bases). Germline-derived CDR1 and CDR2 are MRHNA and SNTAGT. This CDR3 region has 17 residues. V was cut by 5 bases and J by 1 base, with 17 bases left in between. The CDR3 loop is CASSTEATELNTGELFF. The CDR3 DNA sequence: TGTGCCAGCAGTACGGAAGCGACAGAATTGAACACCGGGGAGCTGTTTTTT.

The chain is built from TRBV24-1 and TRBJ1-5; 7 bases line up with TRBD1. This CDR3 has 14 amino acids. The V gene end was trimmed by 10 bases and the J gene end by 2 bases; junction bases not matched to a gene: 7. Germline V gene sequence: CDR1 KGHDR, CDR2 SFDVKD. The CDR3 region is CATGGQIRNQPQHF. CDR3 coding DNA: TGTGCCACTGGGGGACAGATCCGCAATCAGCCCCAGCATTTT.